A selection of T cell receptor beta chains follows, all from one sample in a study of T cell changes during pregnancy in multiple sclerosis. Sequencing was performed with immunoSEQ multiplex PCR; in TCRdb, only in-frame clones are kept and a portion is missing. In the table there are 20,000 to 25,000 clones, about 91% of which are singletons. Material: CD4+ T cells from peripheral blood mononuclear cells, obtained in the third trimester of pregnancy. These receptors came from a female donor with multiple sclerosis, enrolled in a pregnancy study. Each CDR3 is given with its conserved first and last residue. D genes are given only for firm matches. Size values are once, few and many counts, or a class for expanded clones, and some rows have none.

TRBV6-4	.	15	TRBJ1-2	TRBD1	TGTGCCAGCAGGGCGGGACAGCCAGCTAACTATGGCTACACCTTC	CASRAGQPANYGYTF
TRBV9	.	17	TRBJ1-3	.	TGTGCCAGCAGCGCGTGGGACACCCCCCTCTCTGGAAACACCATATATTTT	CASSAWDTPLSGNTIYF
TRBV25-1	.	16	TRBJ2-1	TRBD2	TGTGCCAGCAGTGAAACAAGGCTAGCGGGGTACAATGAGCAGTTCTTC	CASSETRLAGYNEQFF
TRBV6-6	.	15	TRBJ2-2	.	TGTGCCAGCAGTTTGGTGGACGGAGGGACCGGGGAGCTGTTTTTT	CASSLVDGGTGELFF
TRBV27	.	17	TRBJ2-1	TRBD1	TGTGCCAGCAGTTTGGTCCCCACAGGGGCTACCCGCAATGAGCAGTTCTTC	CASSLVPTGATRNEQFF
TRBV19	.	17	TRBJ2-3	TRBD2	TGTGCCAGTTCCCCTCCCGGGGGGATCCTGGGGTCGGATACGCAGTATTTT	CASSPPGGILGSDTQYF
TRBV6-1	.	14	TRBJ1-5	TRBD1	TGTGCCAGCAGTGGATCGACAGGGGAACAGCCCCAGCATTTT	CASSGSTGEQPQHF
TRBV7-2	few	17	TRBJ1-1	TRBD1	TGTGCCAGCAGCTCATACAGGGGATTTCTGGGTGGCACTGAAGCTTTCTTT	CASSSYRGFLGGTEAFF
TRBV5-6	.	17	TRBJ1-1	TRBD1	TGTGCCAGCAGCTATTCTAGAGGGCAGGGGGAGAACACTGAAGCTTTCTTT	CASSYSRGQGENTEAFF
TRBV30	.	13	TRBJ2-2	.	TGTGCCTATCTGACAGGCGGGACCGGGGAGCTGTTTTTT	CAYLTGGTGELFF
TRBV5-1	.	12	TRBJ1-1	.	TGCGCCAGCAGCTTGTTTCCAGGTGAAGCTTTCTTT	CASSLFPGEAFF
TRBV18	.	14	TRBJ2-1	.	TGTGCCAGCTCACCAAGACAGGCCTACAATGAGCAGTTCTTC	CASSPRQAYNEQFF
TRBV7-3	.	16	TRBJ2-1	.	TGTGCCAGCAGCTTAAATCCGATGGGCGTGGGGAGTGAGCAGTTCTTC	CASSLNPMGVGSEQFF
TRBV6-5	.	16	TRBJ1-2	TRBD1	TGTGCCAGCAGTTTTTTAAAATGGACAGGGGGGTATGGCTACACCTTC	CASSFLKWTGGYGYTF
TRBV28	few	11	TRBJ1-2	.	TGTGCCAGCAGTTACAGGGATGGCTACACCTTC	CASSYRDGYTF
TRBV30	few	15	TRBJ2-7	.	TGTGCCTGGAGTGCCGTACATAGGGGCGGCTACGAGCAGTACTTC	CAWSAVHRGGYEQYF
TRBV7-9	.	14	TRBJ2-3	TRBD2	TGTGCCAGCAGCTCCGATCTAGCGGGGAGGGCGCAGTATTTT	CASSSDLAGRAQYF
TRBV28	.	14	TRBJ2-7	TRBD1	TGTGCCAGCAGAACGACAGGGGGCGACTACGAGCAGTACTTC	CASRTTGGDYEQYF
TRBV5-5	.	13	TRBJ2-5	.	TGTGCCAGCAGCTTGTCTCAGGAGGTGACCCAGTACTTC	CASSLSQEVTQYF
TRBV7-6	.	16	TRBJ2-1	TRBD2	TGTGCCAGCAGCTTAGTTCCTAGCGGGGGGGCGGGGGAGCAGTTCTTC	CASSLVPSGGAGEQFF
TRBV9	.	17	TRBJ2-1	TRBD2	TGTGCCAGCAGCGTAAGTCGGGGGGACCCTAATTTTAGTGAGCAGTTCTTC	CASSVSRGDPNFSEQFF
TRBV2	.	14	TRBJ1-1	.	TGTGCCAGCAGTCGCCGGGGGGGGCAAACTGAAGCTTTCTTT	CASSRRGGQTEAFF